The 10 T cell receptor beta chains in this list originate from one sample, sequenced in a study of blood T cell repertoires in COVID-19. This table comes from immunoSEQ multiplex PCR, and its TCRdb copy is limited to in-frame clones, with some not included. Among some 220,000 clones listed, 84% were seen once. The sample taken for sequencing was peripheral blood. The receptors originated from a man in his fifties with active or convalescent COVID-19.

This rearrangement joins TRBV28 to TRBJ1-5, with 7 bases aligning to TRBD1. From germline, CDR1 is MDHEN and CDR2 SYDVKM. J lost 2 bases, V lost 7 bases, and 8 bases had no gene match. The CDR3 spans 15 residues. The CDR3 protein is CASKFRGLGNQPQHF. CDR3 nucleotide sequence: TGTGCCAGCAAATTCAGGGGGTTGGGCAATCAGCCCCAGCATTTT.

There are many counts of this clone. The J gene is TRBJ1-2, the V gene TRBV12-3 or TRBV12-4; tentative D call: TRBD1 (6 bases). V lost 5 bases and J 4 bases, leaving 11 bases between the germline ends. The CDR3 consists of 13 residues. CDR3 bases: TGTGCCAGCAGTCTGGGACATATCTATGGCTACACCTTC. It encodes CASSLGHIYGYTF.

The rearrangement links TRBV4-1 to TRBJ1-5; no firm D call. This CDR3 has 13 amino acids. CDR1 is MGHRA, CDR2 YSYEKL, per germline. The V end lost 1 base, the J end lost 3 bases, and 4 bases lay between the germline ends. The CDR3 DNA sequence: TGCGCCAGCAGCCAAGTCCTCAATCAGCCCCAGCATTTT. Translating gives CASSQVLNQPQHF.

This sequence joins TRBV19 and TRBJ2-7, with 8 bases identical to TRBD1. J was trimmed by 5 bases and V by 5 bases; bases with no gene match: 11. The germline V gene has CDR1 LNHDA and CDR2 SQIVND (reference sequence). This CDR3 is built from 15 residues. The CDR3 DNA follows: TGTGCCAGTAGTCTAAGGACAGGGCTGACTCACGAGCAGTACTTC. It translates to CASSLRTGLTHEQYF.

J is TRBJ2-7 and V is TRBV7-2; the D is unclear. Trimming removed 3 bases at V and 2 bases at J, with 11 bases between. The CDR3 contains 14 residues. The germline V gene encodes CDR1 SGHTA and CDR2 FQGNSA. CDR3 coding DNA: TGTGCCAGCAGCTTTCTCAGACAAGCCTACGAGCAGTACTTC. Amino acids: CASSFLRQAYEQYF.

The V call is TRBV7-8, the J call TRBJ2-2; possible D gene TRBD2, 5 bases. The V gene's germline CDR1 is SGHVS and CDR2 FQNEAQ. Trimming took 3 bases from V and 6 from J, leaving 11 bases between them. The CDR3 loop spans 14 amino acids. The chain's CDR3 is CASSLGSGSGELFF. The CDR3 bases are TGTGCCAGCAGCTTGGGTTCGGGGTCCGGGGAGCTGTTTTTT. Full variable domain (rest looked up from reference TRBV7-8 and TRBJ2-2): GAGVSQSPRYKVAKRGQDVALRCDPISGHVSLFWYQQALGQGPEFLTYFQNEAQLDKSGLPSDRFFAERPEGSVSTLKIQRTQQEDSAVYLCASSLGSGSGELFFGEGSRLTVL.

The rearrangement links TRBV19 to TRBJ2-1, with 9 bases that match TRBD2. V gave up 4 bases and J gave up 5 bases; unmatched junction bases: 12. The CDR3 length is 17 residues. In germline, CDR1 is LNHDA, CDR2 SQIVND (reference sequence). CDR3 coding DNA: TGTGCCAGTAGTAGATCGAGTGGGCTAGCGGGAAACAATGAGCAGTTCTTC. This translates into CASSRSSGLAGNNEQFF.

J is TRBJ2-1 and V is TRBV5-1, with 10 bases that match TRBD2. This CDR3 comprises 16 residues. Germline CDR1 SGHRS, CDR2 YFSETQ. The junction had 11 bases not matched to a gene; V was cut back by 3 bases and J by 8 bases. In nucleotides, the CDR3 is TGCGCCAGCAGCTCTACTAGCGGGACCGTACTGGATGAGCAGTTCTTC. Translated: CASSSTSGTVLDEQFF.

The chain couples TRBV18 to TRBJ1-6; a weak D match, TRBD1 (5 bases). The CDR3 is 14 residues long. Germline V gene lookup returns CDR1 KGHSH and CDR2 LQKENI. V lost 0 bases and J 14 bases, leaving 14 bases between the germline ends. CDR3 region: CASSPPSDKVALHF. The DNA for the CDR3 is TGTGCCAGCTCACCACCTTCGGACAAAGTAGCCCTCCACTTT.

The chain links TRBV6-6 to TRBJ2-3; the D gene is possibly TRBD2 (5 bases). The ends were cut back, 0 bases at V and 6 bases at J, with 16 bases in the middle. Germline V CDR1 and CDR2: MNHNY, SVGAGI (reference sequence). This CDR3 has 16 residues. The CDR3 sequence: CASSYSPGGGIDTQYF. CDR3 nucleotides: TGTGCCAGCAGTTACTCGCCCGGAGGCGGCATCGATACGCAGTATTTT.